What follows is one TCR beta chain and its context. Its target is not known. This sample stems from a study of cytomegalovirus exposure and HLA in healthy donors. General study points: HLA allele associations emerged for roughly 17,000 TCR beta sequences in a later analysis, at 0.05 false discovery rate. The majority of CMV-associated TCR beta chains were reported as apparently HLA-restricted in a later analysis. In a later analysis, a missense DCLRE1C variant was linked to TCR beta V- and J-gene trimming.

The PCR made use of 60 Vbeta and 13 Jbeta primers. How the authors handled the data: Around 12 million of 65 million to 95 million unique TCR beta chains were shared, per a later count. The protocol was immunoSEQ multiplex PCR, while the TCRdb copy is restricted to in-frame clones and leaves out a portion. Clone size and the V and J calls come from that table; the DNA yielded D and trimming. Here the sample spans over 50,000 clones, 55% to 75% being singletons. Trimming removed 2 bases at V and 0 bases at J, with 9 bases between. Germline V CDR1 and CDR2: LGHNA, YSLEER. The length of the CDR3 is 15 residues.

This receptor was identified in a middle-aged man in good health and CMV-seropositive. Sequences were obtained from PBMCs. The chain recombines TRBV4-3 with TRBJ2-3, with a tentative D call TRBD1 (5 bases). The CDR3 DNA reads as TGCGCCAGCAGCCAACTAGGGGCGAGCACAGATACGCAGTATTTT. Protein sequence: CASSQLGASTDTQYF.